Sequencing of this TCR beta chain was carried out in a study of regulatory T cells in long-lasting Graves disease. Study-wide points: The TCR repertoire of persistent Graves' patients was less diverse than that of newly diagnosed ones.

HTBI primers from iRepertoire and Arm-PCR of CDR3 regions yielded the TCR beta libraries. TCRdb independently ran MiXCR on the multiplex PCR reads; one entry per CDR3 protein. The repertoire holds over 350,000 distinct CDR3 sequences, with roughly 15% as singletons. The germline gives CDR1 SGHDT, CDR2 YYEEEE. V dropped 6 bases and J dropped 6 bases, with 13 bases sitting between them. CDR3 length: 13 amino acids. This clonotype occurred a few times. Its target is not known. The time point: newly diagnosed GD, antithyroid drugs for less than 3 months. After RNA was extracted from PBMCs, the TCR library was made from it. Peripheral blood, around 9 milliliters per patient, was collected in EDTA tubes. Another study also made use of these data, one on T cells in Graves' hyperthyroidism and ophthalmopathy. In that study: HTBI primers were the set used in a first-round RT-PCR of the TCR CDR3.

The J gene is TRBJ1-5, the V gene TRBV5-6, with D tentatively TRBD1 (6 bases). This specimen consisted of peripheral blood mononuclear cells (PBMCs), obtained at new diagnosis, from a patient treated with antithyroid drugs. The origin of this receptor is a woman in her forties with Graves disease. The CDR3 nucleotides read TGTGCCAGCACGCGGGGGCGACGTCAGCCCCAGCATTTT. As protein: CASTRGRRQPQHF.